Listed below are T cell receptor beta chains from one sample, sequenced in a study of T cells in Graves' hyperthyroidism and ophthalmopathy. A single record per CDR3 protein comes from TCRdb applying MiXCR to the multiplex PCR reads. The table lists 300,000 to 450,000 distinct CDR3 sequences, 15% to 20% of them singletons. The specimen sequenced was blood. These receptors all come from a woman younger than 45 with Graves' hyperthyroidism that later progressed to Graves' ophthalmopathy. CDR3s include the opening cysteine and the closing phenylalanine or tryptophan. D genes are given only for firm matches. A clone size is listed for some rows: how often the clone was seen (once, few, many), or a class if it is expanded.

TGTGCCAGCAGCCAAGAAGCAGCACTTGTCAGAAACGAGCAGTACTTC,CASSQEAALVRNEQYF,TRBJ2-7,TRBV4-2,NA,16,NA
TGCAGCCTCGTCGAGGGCGGGAGGGGCACAGATACGCAGTATTTT,CSLVEGGRGTDTQYF,TRBJ2-3,TRBV29-1,few,15,TRBD2
TGTGCCAGCAGCTTAGTTTTCGGAAGGATGAACACTGAAGCTTTCTTT,CASSLVFGRMNTEAFF,TRBJ1-1,TRBV7-9,NA,16,NA
TGTGCCTGGAGTGTCGAAGGTCCCCAGATCTACGAGCAGTACTTC,CAWSVEGPQIYEQYF,TRBJ2-7,TRBV30,once,15,NA
TGCGCCAGCAGCCAAGTAGGACTAGCGGGGTCTTCGAACACCGGGGAGCTGTTTTTT,CASSQVGLAGSSNTGELFF,TRBJ2-2,TRBV4-1,few,19,TRBD2
TGTGCCAGCAGCTCAAGGACGGTCGGGGAGCAGTACTTC,CASSSRTVGEQYF,TRBJ2-7,TRBV11-1,many,13,NA
TGTGCCAGCAAACGGGAAGGGACGAACACCGGGGAGCTGTTTTTT,CASKREGTNTGELFF,TRBJ2-2,TRBV2,many,15,NA
TGTGCCAGTAGTATGGAAGTACACCCAAATGGCTACACCTTC,CASSMEVHPNGYTF,TRBJ1-2,TRBV19,NA,14,NA
TGTGCCAGCCACTCCGAGGCAGGCCGCACAGATACGCAGTATTTT,CASHSEAGRTDTQYF,TRBJ2-3,TRBV12-3/TRBV12-4,many,15,NA
TGTGCCAGCAGCTCCGTGCGGGGGGGCCGCACAGATACGCAGTATTTT,CASSSVRGGRTDTQYF,TRBJ2-3,TRBV11-2,many,16,TRBD2
TGTGCCAGCAGTTTTGGGACGCTAAACTATGGCTACACCTTC,CASSFGTLNYGYTF,TRBJ1-2,TRBV12-3/TRBV12-4,NA,14,NA
TGCAGTGCTAGAGATCTCCGAGCTATGGGCGATGAGCAGTTCTTC,CSARDLRAMGDEQFF,TRBJ2-1,TRBV20-1,many,15,NA
TGTGCCAGCAGTTTAGAAGACTTAGCGGGAATAACAGATACGCAGTATTTT,CASSLEDLAGITDTQYF,TRBJ2-3,TRBV12-3/TRBV12-4,once,17,TRBD2
TGTGCCAGCAGCCCCTATTCCGGGACAGGGGCAACAAATGAGCAGTTCTTC,CASSPYSGTGATNEQFF,TRBJ2-1,TRBV7-8,many,17,TRBD1
TGTGCCAGCAGCTCACTACAGGGTAGCAATCAGCCCCAGCATTTT,CASSSLQGSNQPQHF,TRBJ1-5,TRBV7-2,once,15,NA
TGCGCCAGCAGCCAAGTCTTCCCTCCCCCCTACGAGCAGTACTTC,CASSQVFPPPYEQYF,TRBJ2-7,TRBV4-1,few,15,NA
TGCAGTGCTAGAGATCCGGACAGGGGGTCCTACAATGAGCAGTTCTTC,CSARDPDRGSYNEQFF,TRBJ2-1,TRBV20-1,many,16,TRBD1
TGCGCCAGCAGCTTGGGACAGGGTTTTGCCTATGGCTACACCTTC,CASSLGQGFAYGYTF,TRBJ1-2,TRBV5-1,few,15,TRBD1
TGCAGTGCTAGAGTTCAGGGTCGGGCGGAACTGTTTTTT,CSARVQGRAELFF,TRBJ1-4,TRBV20-1,NA,13,NA
TGTGCCAGCAACAGGGGGACCACAGATACGCAGTATTTT,CASNRGTTDTQYF,TRBJ2-3,TRBV28,NA,13,TRBD1
TGCAGCGTGCAGACAGGGGTTGCCTACGAGCAGTACTTC,CSVQTGVAYEQYF,TRBJ2-7,TRBV29-1,NA,13,TRBD1
TGTGCCTGGGGACAGTCTCAGCCCCAGCATTTT,CAWGQSQPQHF,TRBJ1-5,TRBV30,NA,11,NA
TGCAGTGCTAAGAAGGGACTAGCGGGCTTCACAGATACGCAGTATTTT,CSAKKGLAGFTDTQYF,TRBJ2-3,TRBV20-1,many,16,TRBD2
TGTGCCAGCAGTTACGCGGGGAATCAGCCCCAGCATTTT,CASSYAGNQPQHF,TRBJ1-5,TRBV6-5,many,13,NA
TGTGCCAGTAGTATCTATAGGGTCGAGGAGCTGTTTTTT,CASSIYRVEELFF,TRBJ2-2,TRBV19,few,13,NA
TGTGCCAGCAGTTTATGGACAGGGAACTCCTACGAGCAGTACTTC,CASSLWTGNSYEQYF,TRBJ2-7,TRBV27,many,15,TRBD1
TGTGCCAGCAGGCGGGACAGGACCATGACCTACGAGCAGTACTTC,CASRRDRTMTYEQYF,TRBJ2-7,TRBV2,many,15,TRBD1
TGCGCCAGCAGCTCTACGAGGGGGGACAACACTGAAGCTTTCTTT,CASSSTRGDNTEAFF,TRBJ1-1,TRBV4-1,few,15,NA
TGCGCCAGCAGCTCCGGAACCATCTACCAAGAGACCCAGTACTTC,CASSSGTIYQETQYF,TRBJ2-5,TRBV5-1,NA,15,NA
TGCAGTGCTAGCGCCCTGAGGGATAGCAATCAGCCCCAGCATTTT,CSASALRDSNQPQHF,TRBJ1-5,TRBV20-1,many,15,NA
TGTGCCAGCAGCTACGGGACAGGGCTCGGGGCAGATACGCAGTATTTT,CASSYGTGLGADTQYF,TRBJ2-3,TRBV28,few,16,TRBD1
TGTGCCAGCAGCGCACTAGCGGGAGGAATCTCCTACAATGAGCAGTTCTTC,CASSALAGGISYNEQFF,TRBJ2-1,TRBV7-9,NA,17,TRBD2
TGCAGTGCTAGAGACACAGGGGGTTTGATGTACAATGAGCAGTTCTTC,CSARDTGGLMYNEQFF,TRBJ2-1,TRBV20-1,many,16,TRBD1
TGTGCCAGCAGCCAAGGAACAGGAGTCAATCAGCCCCAGCATTTT,CASSQGTGVNQPQHF,TRBJ1-5,TRBV3-1,many,15,NA
TGTGCCAGTAGTAGGCCCACGAACACTGAAGCTTTCTTT,CASSRPTNTEAFF,TRBJ1-1,TRBV19,few,13,NA
TGTGCCAGCAGCTTTTGGGGGGGCTCCTATAATTCACCCCTCCACTTT,CASSFWGGSYNSPLHF,TRBJ1-6,TRBV5-5,NA,16,NA
TGCGCCAGCAGCTCTGAACAGGGGGCGCGAAGCAATGAGCAGTTCTTC,CASSSEQGARSNEQFF,TRBJ2-1,TRBV5-1,many,16,TRBD1
TGTGCCAGCAGTTTTTCAGGGATCTATAATTCACCCCTCCACTTT,CASSFSGIYNSPLHF,TRBJ1-6,TRBV28,many,15,NA
TGTGCCAGCAGCCACAGGGAGTATGGCTACACCTTC,CASSHREYGYTF,TRBJ1-2,TRBV14,many,12,NA
TGTGCCAGCAGTCCCACAGGGTCGGCCGGAAACACCATATATTTT,CASSPTGSAGNTIYF,TRBJ1-3,TRBV28,many,15,NA
TGCAGTGCTAGAGATAGGACAGGCCCGATATATGCTTTCTTT,CSARDRTGPIYAFF,TRBJ1-1,TRBV20-1,many,14,TRBD1
TGTGCCAGCAGCTTGATGGGCGGGGCCGGGGCAGATACGCAGTATTTT,CASSLMGGAGADTQYF,TRBJ2-3,TRBV5-5,once,16,NA
TGTGCCAGCAGCAAGTACAGGGAAGGGTTGGGCACAGATACGCAGTATTTT,CASSKYREGLGTDTQYF,TRBJ2-3,TRBV4-2,few,17,NA
TGTGCCAGTAGTATTTTTTCGGACAGGGAAGGGTCCTACGAGCAGTACTTC,CASSIFSDREGSYEQYF,TRBJ2-7,TRBV19,NA,17,TRBD1
TGTGCCAGCCAACGCCGGCAGGAGGGCGGGGAGACCCAGTACTTC,CASQRRQEGGETQYF,TRBJ2-5,TRBV12-3/TRBV12-4,many,15,NA
TGCAGTGCTTCATTAGGGGGGCGCGACTATGGCTACACCTTC,CSASLGGRDYGYTF,TRBJ1-2,TRBV20-1,few,14,NA
TGCGCCAGCAGCTTTGACCAGGAAGGTTCACCCCTCCACTTT,CASSFDQEGSPLHF,TRBJ1-6,TRBV5-1,many,14,NA
TGTGCCAGCAGTTTACCGGCGGGGGGGCCTGAAGAGACCCAGTACTTC,CASSLPAGGPEETQYF,TRBJ2-5,TRBV12-3/TRBV12-4,many,16,TRBD2
TGTGCCAGCAGGCAGCGGCCCTACAATGAGCAGTTCTTC,CASRQRPYNEQFF,TRBJ2-1,TRBV2,NA,13,NA
TGTGCCAGTAGTGGGGTCGCCGGGACCGCGCTTTCGGTCGAGCAGTACTTC,CASSGVAGTALSVEQYF,TRBJ2-7,TRBV19,many,17,NA
TGTGCCAGCAGCCGGACGACAGGGGGAAAATCCTACGAGCAGTACTTC,CASSRTTGGKSYEQYF,TRBJ2-7,TRBV6-1,many,16,TRBD1
TGTGCCGATAACAAGGGGAGGGTAGCGTTGGGAAAGAACACCGGGGAGCTGTTTTTT,CADNKGRVALGKNTGELFF,TRBJ2-2,TRBV7-9,NA,19,TRBD2
TGCGCCAGCAGCTTGGTGAGCGGGCGGAGTTACAATGAGCAGTTCTTC,CASSLVSGRSYNEQFF,TRBJ2-1,TRBV5-1,NA,16,NA
TGTGCCAGCAGCCAAGGGGGAACGGGTGGCTACACCTTC,CASSQGGTGGYTF,TRBJ1-2,TRBV3-1,NA,13,NA
TGTGCCAGCAGCCCAGGACATAAAGAGACCCAGTACTTC,CASSPGHKETQYF,TRBJ2-5,TRBV7-2,NA,13,NA